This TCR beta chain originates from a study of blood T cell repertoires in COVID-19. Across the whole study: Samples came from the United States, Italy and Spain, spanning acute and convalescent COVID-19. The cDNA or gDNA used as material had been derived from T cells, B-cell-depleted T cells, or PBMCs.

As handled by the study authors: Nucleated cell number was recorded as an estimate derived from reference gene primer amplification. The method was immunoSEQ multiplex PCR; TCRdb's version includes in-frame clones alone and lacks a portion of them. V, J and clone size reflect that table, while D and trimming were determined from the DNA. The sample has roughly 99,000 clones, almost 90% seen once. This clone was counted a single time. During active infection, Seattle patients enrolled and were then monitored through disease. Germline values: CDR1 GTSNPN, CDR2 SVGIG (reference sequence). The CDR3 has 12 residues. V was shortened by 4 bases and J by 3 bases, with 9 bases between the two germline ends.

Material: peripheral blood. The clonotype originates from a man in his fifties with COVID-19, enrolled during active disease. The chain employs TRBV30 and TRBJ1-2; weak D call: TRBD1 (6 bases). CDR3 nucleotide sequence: TGTGCCTGGAACAGGGCCGACTATGGCTACACCTTC. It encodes CAWNRADYGYTF. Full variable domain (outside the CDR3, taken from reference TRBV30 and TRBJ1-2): SQTIHQWPATLVQPVGSPLSLECTVEGTSNPNLYWYRQAAGRGLQLLFYSVGIGQISSEVPQNLSASRPQDRQFILSSKKLLLSDSGFYLCAWNRADYGYTFGSGTRLTVV.